Reported below is one TCR beta chain. TCRdb's copy holds only in-frame clones and misses some; the assay was immunoSEQ multiplex PCR. The sample has some 300,000 clones; about nine tenths are singletons. The data were obtained in a study of blood T cell repertoires in COVID-19. CDR3 length equals 14 residues. Trimming cost V 0 bases and J 15 bases; bases outside gene matches: 7. Per germline, CDR1 SGDLS and CDR2 YYNGEE. This rearrangement joins TRBV9 to TRBJ2-1; 12 bases align to TRBD2. Source material: peripheral blood. This sequence was found in a woman under 40 who had recovered from COVID-19. Here the CDR3 DNA reads TGTGCCAGCAGCGTAGTCCTAGCGGGGGGGCCGCGGTTCTTC. This sequence encodes CASSVVLAGGPRFF.